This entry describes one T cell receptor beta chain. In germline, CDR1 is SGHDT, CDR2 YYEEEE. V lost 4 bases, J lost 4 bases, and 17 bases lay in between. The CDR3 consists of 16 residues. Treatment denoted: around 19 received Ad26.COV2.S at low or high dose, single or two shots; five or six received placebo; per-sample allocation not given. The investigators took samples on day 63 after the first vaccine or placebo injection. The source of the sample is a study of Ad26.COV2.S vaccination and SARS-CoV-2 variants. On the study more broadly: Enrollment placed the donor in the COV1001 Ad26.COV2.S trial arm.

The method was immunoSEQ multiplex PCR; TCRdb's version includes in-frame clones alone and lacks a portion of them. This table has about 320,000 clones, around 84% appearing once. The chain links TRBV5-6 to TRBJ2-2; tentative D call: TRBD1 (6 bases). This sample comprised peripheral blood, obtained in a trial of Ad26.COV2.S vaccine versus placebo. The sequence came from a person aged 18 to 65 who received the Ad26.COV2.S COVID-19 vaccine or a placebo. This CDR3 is CASSGETGLGTGELFF. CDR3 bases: TGTGCCAGCAGCGGAGAGACAGGCCTCGGCACCGGGGAGCTGTTTTTT.